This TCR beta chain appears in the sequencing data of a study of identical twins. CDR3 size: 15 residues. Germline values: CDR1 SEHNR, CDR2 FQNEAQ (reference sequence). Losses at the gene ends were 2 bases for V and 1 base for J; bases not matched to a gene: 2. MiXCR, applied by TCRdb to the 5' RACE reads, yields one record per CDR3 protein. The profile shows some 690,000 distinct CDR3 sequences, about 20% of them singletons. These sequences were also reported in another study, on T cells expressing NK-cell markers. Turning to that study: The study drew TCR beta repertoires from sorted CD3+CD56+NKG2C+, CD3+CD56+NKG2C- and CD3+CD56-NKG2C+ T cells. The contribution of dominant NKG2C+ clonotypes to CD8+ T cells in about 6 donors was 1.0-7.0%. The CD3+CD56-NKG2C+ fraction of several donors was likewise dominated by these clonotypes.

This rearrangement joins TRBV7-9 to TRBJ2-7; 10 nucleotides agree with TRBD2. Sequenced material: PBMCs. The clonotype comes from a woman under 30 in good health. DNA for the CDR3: TGTGCCAGCAGCTTACAAGCGGGAGGGTCCTACGAGCAGTACTTC. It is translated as CASSLQAGGSYEQYF.